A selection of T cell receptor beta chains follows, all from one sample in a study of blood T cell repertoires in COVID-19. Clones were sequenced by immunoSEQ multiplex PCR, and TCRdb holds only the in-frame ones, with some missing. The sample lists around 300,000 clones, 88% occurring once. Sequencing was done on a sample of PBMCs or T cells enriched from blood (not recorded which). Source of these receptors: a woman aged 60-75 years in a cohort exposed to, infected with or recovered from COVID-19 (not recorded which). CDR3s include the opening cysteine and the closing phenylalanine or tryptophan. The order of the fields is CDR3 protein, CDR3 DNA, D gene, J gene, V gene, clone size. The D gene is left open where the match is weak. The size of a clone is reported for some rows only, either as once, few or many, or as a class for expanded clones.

CASSHWTGNEELFF TGTGCCAGCAGTCACTGGACAGGGAACGAGGAGCTGTTTTTT TRBD1 TRBJ2-2 TRBV28 .
CASSDYRGGRSYEQYF TGTGCCAGTAGTGATTACCGCGGGGGCAGATCCTACGAGCAGTACTTC . TRBJ2-7 TRBV19 .
CASSPTGSSNSPLHF TGTGCCAGCTCACCGACAGGGTCAAGTAATTCACCCCTCCACTTT TRBD1 TRBJ1-6 TRBV18 .
CASSMTNNYGYTF TGTGCCAGTAGTATGACAAATAACTATGGCTACACCTTC . TRBJ1-2 TRBV19 once
CASSYPLPGDTGELFF TGTGCCAGCAGTTACCCCCTCCCAGGGGACACCGGGGAGCTGTTTTTT . TRBJ2-2 TRBV27 .
CASRGGLAQQETQYF TGTGCCAGCAGGGGAGGACTAGCGCAACAAGAGACCCAGTACTTC TRBD2 TRBJ2-5 TRBV6-5 .
CASSEAGVLDEQFF TGCGCCAGCAGTGAAGCGGGAGTGCTGGATGAGCAGTTCTTC TRBD2 TRBJ2-1 TRBV10-2 .
CASRGRTSGRVETQYF TGTGCCAGCAGAGGCCGGACTAGCGGGAGGGTTGAGACCCAGTACTTC TRBD2 TRBJ2-5 TRBV25-1 .
CASSVGVGGSNQPQHF TGTGCCAGCAGCGTAGGAGTAGGGGGCTCCAATCAGCCCCAGCATTTT TRBD1 TRBJ1-5 TRBV9 .
CASSRSTQGRTEAFF TGCGCCAGCAGCCGGTCCACACAGGGTCGGACTGAAGCTTTCTTT . TRBJ1-1 TRBV4-3 .
CASSQAFGSTGELFF TGCGCCAGCAGCCAAGCGTTCGGTAGCACCGGGGAGCTGTTTTTT . TRBJ2-2 TRBV4-1 .
CASSQTQDYLLGNTIYF TGTGCCAGCAGCCAGACCCAGGACTACCTCTTGGGAAACACCATATATTTT . TRBJ1-3 TRBV9 .
CASSLQASGDYEQYF TGTGCCAGCAGCTTACAGGCTAGCGGGGACTACGAGCAGTACTTC TRBD2 TRBJ2-7 TRBV7-3 .
CASSPIHAPIGTTNTEAFF TGCGCCAGCAGTCCAATCCACGCGCCCATAGGGACTACGAACACTGAAGCTTTCTTT . TRBJ1-1 TRBV23-1 .
CASSLTGDTQYF TGTGCCAGCAGCTTAACGGGGGATACGCAGTATTTT . TRBJ2-3 TRBV7-9 many
CASGDRTRGTQYF TGTGCCAGCGGGGACAGGACAAGAGGGACCCAGTACTTC TRBD1 TRBJ2-5 TRBV9 .
CAISESAGAPTNEQFF TGTGCCATCAGTGAGTCCGCAGGGGCCCCTACCAATGAGCAGTTCTTC . TRBJ2-1 TRBV10-3 few
CASSTRGGLNYGYTF TGTGCCAGCAGTACCCGGGGGGGGCTTAACTATGGCTACACCTTC . TRBJ1-2 TRBV27 once
CSASTGTSGSLYNEQFF TGCAGTGCTAGTACCGGGACTAGCGGGAGTCTTTACAATGAGCAGTTCTTC TRBD2 TRBJ2-1 TRBV20-1 .
CAIRTENNYGYTF TGTGCCATCAGGACAGAAAATAACTATGGCTACACCTTC . TRBJ1-2 TRBV10-3 .
CASIPDGTGGGYTF TGTGCCAGCATTCCAGACGGGACAGGGGGTGGCTACACCTTC TRBD1 TRBJ1-2 TRBV2 .
CASKASGRDTDTQYF TGTGCCAGTAAAGCTAGCGGGAGGGACACAGATACGCAGTATTTT TRBD2 TRBJ2-3 TRBV19 few
CATSLAAREQFF TGTGCCACTTCACTAGCAGCACGGGAGCAGTTCTTC . TRBJ2-1 TRBV19 .
CATADRGNTNYGYTF TGTGCCACTGCAGACAGGGGGAATACTAACTATGGCTACACCTTC TRBD1 TRBJ1-2 TRBV6-5 .
CASSRGTADNSPLHF TGTGCCAGCAGCCGTGGGACAGCCGATAATTCACCCCTCCACTTT TRBD1 TRBJ1-6 TRBV7-9 .
CASSTATGGGNQPQHF TGTGCCAGTAGTACCGCAACAGGGGGAGGCAATCAGCCCCAGCATTTT TRBD1 TRBJ1-5 TRBV19 .
CASSDLLAGGRNEQFF TGTGCCAGCAGCGATCTTCTAGCGGGAGGAAGGAATGAGCAGTTCTTC TRBD2 TRBJ2-1 TRBV9 .
CASGLVQGGRPYNEQFF TGTGCTAGTGGTTTGGTACAGGGCGGGAGGCCCTACAATGAGCAGTTCTTC TRBD2 TRBJ2-1 TRBV12-5 .
CASGTGTRYTGELFF TGTGCCAGCGGAACCGGGACTAGGTACACCGGGGAGCTGTTTTTT TRBD2 TRBJ2-2 TRBV19 once
CASSQVTSGQNEQFF TGTGCCAGCAGCCAAGTGACTAGCGGGCAAAATGAGCAGTTCTTC TRBD2 TRBJ2-1 TRBV4-2 once
CASTPRLNSPLHF TGTGCCAGCACCCCCCGGTTAAATTCACCCCTCCACTTT . TRBJ1-6 TRBV2 once
CASSASLTQRGGYTF TGCGCCAGCAGCGCTAGTCTGACACAACGGGGTGGCTACACCTTC . TRBJ1-2 TRBV5-1 .
CSVDRGQGLVEGYTF TGCAGCGTTGATAGGGGGCAGGGCCTGGTCGAGGGCTACACCTTC TRBD1 TRBJ1-2 TRBV29-1 once
CASSLEGNSGNTIYF TGTGCCAGCAGCTTAGAGGGAAACTCTGGAAACACCATATATTTT . TRBJ1-3 TRBV7-3 .
CASSPTSADTQYF TGTGCCAGCAGTCCGACTAGCGCGGATACGCAGTATTTT TRBD2 TRBJ2-3 TRBV27 .
CASSLGLGMYGTQYF TGCGCCAGCAGCTTGGGACTAGGAATGTATGGTACGCAGTATTTT . TRBJ2-3 TRBV5-1 .
CASSLWGGTDTQYF TGTGCCAGCAGCTTATGGGGGGGAACAGATACGCAGTATTTT TRBD2 TRBJ2-3 TRBV7-2 .
CAWSVGGANQPQHF TGTGCCTGGAGTGTAGGAGGGGCTAATCAGCCCCAGCATTTT . TRBJ1-5 TRBV30 .
CASSQTPGSFAFF TGTGCCAGCAGCCAAACTCCGGGTAGTTTCGCTTTCTTT . TRBJ1-1 TRBV7-3 .